One and the same sample provided the 29 T cell receptor beta chains below, sequenced in a study of glioma-infiltrating T cells after dendritic cell vaccination. Using immunoSEQ multiplex PCR, the repertoire was profiled, and TCRdb retains in-frame clones only, with some absent. Here the sample spans 80,000 to 100,000 clones, over 80% being singletons. Time point noted: after dendritic cell vaccination, including at tumor progression/relapse. This specimen consisted of blood, obtained after dendritic cell vaccination. These receptors all stem from a human donor with glioblastoma.

This clone was detected once. The gene calls are TRBV9 and TRBJ2-3; D unresolved. CDR1 and CDR2 from the germline V gene are SGDLS and YYNGEE. Trimming stripped 4 bases from V and 2 bases from J, with 14 bases between. There are 15 residues in the CDR3. CDR3 in DNA: TGTGCCAGCAGCCTCCGGTGGGCTCTCACAGATACGCAGTATTTT. Protein sequence: CASSLRWALTDTQYF.

Sample share makes this clone medium-sized. V usage is TRBV7-6 and J usage is TRBJ1-6; no clear D. CDR3 length: 15 amino acids. Between the trimmed V and J ends, which lost 1 base and 10 bases, there was a span of 14 bases. Germline V gives CDR1 SGHVS, CDR2 FNYEAQ. The CDR3 DNA follows: TGTGCCAGCAGCTTAGGGTCCTTCCAGAACTCACCCCTCCACTTT. Its protein product is CASSLGSFQNSPLHF.

For the CDR3, the DNA is TGTGCCAGCAGCCGAGCCGGGACAGAGTCCTACGAGCAGTACTTC. It is translated as CASSRAGTESYEQYF. V and J are TRBV7-2 and TRBJ2-7, with TRBD1 matching over 7 bases. Germline V gene lookup returns CDR1 SGHTA and CDR2 FQGNSA. With 5 bases clipped from V and 1 base from J, the junction kept 8 bases outside the gene matches. The CDR3 spans 15 residues.

The table lists this clone with a few counts. The rearrangement links TRBV29-1 to TRBJ2-7; D unclear. V shed 5 bases and J shed 8 bases, with 13 bases lying between them. Per germline, CDR1 SQVTM and CDR2 ANQGSEA. This CDR3 is built from 11 residues. The CDR3 nucleotides read TGCAGCGTTTTACTCCCCTTGAAGCAGTACTTC. It encodes CSVLLPLKQYF.

This rearrangement joins TRBV15 to TRBJ1-1; a possible D gene is TRBD1 (6 bases). Trimming shortened V by 4 bases and J by 6 bases, and 18 bases separated the two germline ends. This CDR3 comprises 15 residues. Looked up from germline, CDR1 is LNHNV and CDR2 is YYDKDF (reference sequence). CDR3 nucleotides: TGTGCCACCAGCACCCGAAACAGGGTGAGGTCTGAAGCTTTCTTT. It encodes CATSTRNRVRSEAFF.

The chain uses TRBV9 and TRBJ2-3; TRBD1 aligns across 9 bases. This CDR3 spans 16 amino acids. Trimming at V came to 0 bases and at J to 3 bases, leaving 5 bases not matched to a gene. CDR1 and CDR2 from the germline V gene are SGDLS and YYNGEE. Here the CDR3 reads CASSVAGTGWTDTQYF. The CDR3 coding sequence is TGTGCCAGCAGCGTAGCCGGGACAGGGTGGACAGATACGCAGTATTTT.

This rearrangement joins TRBV5-4 to TRBJ2-7, with TRBD1 matching 7 bases. CDR3 size: 13 residues. V shed 3 bases and J 5 bases; nucleotides not matched to a gene: 5. The germline CDR1 and CDR2 sequences are SGHNT and YYREEE (reference sequence). As DNA, the CDR3 is TGTGCCAGCAGCTCGGGACAGCTCAACGAGCAGTACTTC. This codes for CASSSGQLNEQYF. Complete variable domain (other parts from reference TRBV5-4 and TRBJ2-7): ETGVTQSPTHLIKTRGQQVTLRCSSQSGHNTVSWYQQALGQGPQFIFQYYREEENGRGNFPPRFSGLQFPNYSSELNVNALELDDSALYLCASSSGQLNEQYFGPGTRLTVT.

The rearrangement uses TRBV10-2 and TRBJ2-7; the match to TRBD2 covers 9 bases. The germline gives CDR1 WSHSY, CDR2 SAAADI. The CDR3 runs 15 residues. J lost 3 bases, V lost 4 bases, and 7 bases had no gene match. The CDR3 loop is CASSGGTSQRYEQYF. The CDR3 coding sequence is TGCGCCAGCAGTGGGGGGACTAGCCAACGCTACGAGCAGTACTTC.

The genes are TRBV30 and TRBJ2-7, with 13 bases lining up with TRBD2. The CDR3 has 15 residues. The germline V gene encodes CDR1 GTSNPN and CDR2 SVGIG (reference sequence). V was clipped by 4 bases and J by 7 bases; unmatched bases: 10. CDR3 region: CAWNTLAGGPQEQYF. CDR3 sequence (DNA): TGTGCCTGGAACACACTAGCGGGAGGGCCACAAGAGCAGTACTTC.

The chain carries TRBV5-1 and TRBJ2-1; 7 bases agree with TRBD1. Germline-derived CDR1 and CDR2 are SGHRS and YFSETQ. V lost 0 bases to trimming and J lost 9 bases; unmatched junction nucleotides: 12. This CDR3 comprises 16 residues. This CDR3 reads CASSLEGARSVGEQFF. In DNA form, the CDR3 reads TGCGCCAGCAGCTTGGAGGGGGCTCGATCCGTCGGTGAGCAGTTCTTC.

This chain links TRBV5-1 with TRBJ2-3, with 7 bases that match TRBD2. With V trimmed by 3 bases and J by 2 bases, 3 bases remained unmatched. CDR1 SGHRS and CDR2 YFSETQ come from the germline V gene. This CDR3 region has 14 residues. The CDR3, as DNA: TGCGCCAGCAGCTCTAGCGGACCCACAGATACGCAGTATTTT. It translates to CASSSSGPTDTQYF.

This chain connects TRBV6-5 to TRBJ1-2; possible D gene TRBD1, 5 bases. This CDR3 comprises 13 residues. V shed 5 bases and J shed 9 bases, with 16 bases lying between them. Germline V gene sequence: CDR1 MNHEY, CDR2 SVGAGI. DNA of the CDR3: TGTGCCAGCAGTAGGGACTCCACGGGGCGCTACACCTTC. Translating it yields CASSRDSTGRYTF.

V is TRBV2 and J is TRBJ2-3; weak D call: TRBD2 (6 bases). The V and J ends lost 4 bases and 1 base respectively, with 18 bases between them. Per the germline V gene, CDR1 is SNHLY and CDR2 is FYNNEI. This CDR3 spans 17 amino acids. The CDR3 bases are TGTGCCAGCAGTGGCCTCCCGGGACTCCTGGGCACAGATACGCAGTATTTT. Translated, it gives CASSGLPGLLGTDTQYF. Combining the CDR3 with reference TRBV2 and TRBJ2-3 gives the whole variable domain EPEVTQTPSHQVTQMGQEVILRCVPISNHLYFYWYRQILGQKVEFLVSFYNNEISEKSEIFDDQFSVERPDGSNFTLKIRSTKLEDSAMYFCASSGLPGLLGTDTQYFGPGTRLTVL.

The V gene is TRBV6-1, the J gene TRBJ2-3; TRBD2 agrees at 8 bases. Trimming removed 10 bases from V and 6 bases from J; junction bases left unmatched: 12. CDR3 length equals 14 residues. Per the germline V gene, CDR1 is MNHNS and CDR2 is SASEGT. DNA for the CDR3: TGTGCCACCATTAGGATAGCGGGGTTGGATACGCAGTATTTT. It encodes CATIRIAGLDTQYF.

The chain combines TRBV28 with TRBJ2-3; a possible D gene is TRBD2 (6 bases). Trimming took off 6 bases at V and 3 bases at J, with 10 bases between the two ends. This CDR3 is built from 13 residues. Per the germline V gene, CDR1 is MDHEN and CDR2 is SYDVKM. CDR3 DNA: TGTGCCAGCAGGCCAAGCGGGACAGATACGCAGTATTTT. Translating gives CASRPSGTDTQYF.

This rearrangement joins TRBV5-6 to TRBJ1-2; TRBD1 is a possible D gene (6 bases). CDR3 length: 14 amino acids. Trimming stripped 0 bases from V and 8 bases from J, with 14 bases between. Germline V CDR1 and CDR2: SGHDT, YYEEEE. CDR3 in amino acids: CASSLDWTDSGYTF. In nucleotides, the CDR3 is TGTGCCAGCAGCTTGGATTGGACAGACAGCGGCTACACCTTC.

This clone was detected only once. The V call is TRBV15, the J call TRBJ2-3, with 9 bases matching TRBD2. The junction had 6 bases not matched to a gene; V was cut back by 1 base and J by 4 bases. Germline V gives CDR1 LNHNV, CDR2 YYDKDF (reference sequence). The CDR3 covers 16 residues. CDR3 in DNA: TGTGCCACCAGCAGAGTCCGTAGCGGGGGATCAGATACGCAGTATTTT. Its translation is CATSRVRSGGSDTQYF.

This chain joins TRBV5-5 and TRBJ1-2; a weak D match, TRBD1 (5 bases). CDR1 and CDR2 (germline): SGHKS, YYEKEE (reference sequence). Trimming took off 4 bases at V and 3 bases at J, with 16 bases between the two ends. The CDR3 loop spans 15 amino acids. CDR3 sequence: CASSAGGTSDYGYTF. The CDR3 nucleotides are TGTGCCAGCAGCGCGGGGGGGACTAGCGACTATGGCTACACCTTC.

The rearrangement uses TRBV27 and TRBJ2-7; the match to TRBD2 covers 9 bases. CDR3 length: 13 residues. The J segment lost 2 bases and the V segment lost 5 bases, leaving 1 base of the junction unmatched. Per germline, CDR1 MNHEY and CDR2 SMNVEV (reference sequence). CDR3 protein: CASSIAGAYEQYF. The CDR3 nucleotides are TGTGCCAGCAGTATAGCGGGAGCCTACGAGCAGTACTTC.

The J gene is TRBJ2-2, the V gene TRBV6-1; possibly TRBD1 for D (5 bases). Looked up from germline, CDR1 is MNHNS and CDR2 is SASEGT. The ends were cut back, 8 bases at V and 0 bases at J, with 7 bases in the middle. CDR3 length: 13 amino acids. CDR3 DNA sequence: TGTGCCAGCCTGACAGCGAACACCGGGGAGCTGTTTTTT. It translates to CASLTANTGELFF.

V is TRBV10-2 and J is TRBJ2-1, with 12 bases that match TRBD2. The CDR3 sequence is 16 residues long. Germline CDR1 is WSHSY and CDR2 is SAAADI. The ends lost 3 bases at V and 0 bases at J; junction bases unmatched: 0. CDR3 DNA sequence: TGCGCCAGCAGTGAACTAGCGGGAGGCTCCTACAATGAGCAGTTCTTC. Encoded protein: CASSELAGGSYNEQFF.

The rearrangement links TRBV5-4 to TRBJ2-3; 14 nucleotides line up with TRBD2. The V and J ends lost 3 bases and 5 bases, in that order; junction bases with no gene match: 5. Germline V gives CDR1 SGHNT, CDR2 YYREEE (reference sequence). This CDR3 is 16 amino acids long. CDR3 DNA: TGTGCCAGCAGCTACAGACTAGCGGGAGGGTTAGATACGCAGTATTTT. Translating gives CASSYRLAGGLDTQYF.

This chain joins TRBV7-9 and TRBJ1-2; 9 bases fit TRBD1. The CDR3 is 15 amino acids. J gave up 3 bases and V 5 bases, and 7 bases lay outside the gene matches. The germline V gene has CDR1 SEHNR and CDR2 FQNEAQ (reference sequence). CDR3: CASSTRQGVDYGYTF. Written as DNA, the CDR3 is TGTGCCAGCAGCACCAGACAGGGGGTGGACTATGGCTACACCTTC.

The chain employs TRBV5-1 and TRBJ1-4; D possibly corresponds to TRBD1 (6 bases). This CDR3 region has 18 residues. The germline V gene encodes CDR1 SGHRS and CDR2 YFSETQ. The germline V and J ends were trimmed by 1 base and 7 bases, with 23 bases remaining between them. CDR3 sequence: CASSLQGPSLEWGEKLFF. CDR3 sequence (DNA): TGCGCCAGCAGCTTGCAGGGGCCCTCACTCGAGTGGGGTGAAAAACTGTTTTTT.

V usage is TRBV28 and J usage is TRBJ1-2; possibly TRBD1 for D (5 bases). Germline CDR1 and CDR2: MDHEN and SYDVKM. Deletions cut 4 bases from V and 3 bases from J, with 24 bases between. CDR3 length equals 18 residues. In DNA, the CDR3 is TGTGCCAGCAGTTCCCCGCGTCCCAAAAGGGGTCGGGACTATGGCTACACCTTC. This gives the protein CASSSPRPKRGRDYGYTF.

This sequence joins TRBV9 and TRBJ1-4; D gene uncertain. The CDR3 has 17 residues. Trimming removed 0 bases at V and 0 bases at J, with 12 bases between. Germline-derived CDR1 and CDR2 are SGDLS and YYNGEE. The CDR3 spells CASSVAGSGATNEKLFF. DNA for the CDR3: TGTGCCAGCAGCGTAGCGGGGTCGGGTGCAACTAATGAAAAACTGTTTTTT.

This clone appeared a single time. The chain has TRBV15 and TRBJ2-3; D call uncertain. The V end was cut by 1 base, the J end by 0 bases, with 11 bases between. The germline CDR1 and CDR2 sequences are LNHNV and YYDKDF (reference sequence). The CDR3 sequence is 16 residues long. CDR3 sequence reads: CATSRARSRSTDTQYF. The CDR3 coding sequence is TGTGCCACCAGCAGAGCTCGGAGCCGAAGCACAGATACGCAGTATTTT.

The chain carries TRBV6-1 and TRBJ1-2; D is perhaps TRBD1 (5 bases). The V gene lost 7 bases and the J gene lost 5 bases, with 14 bases spanning the gap. This CDR3 has 13 residues. Germline-derived CDR1 and CDR2 are MNHNS and SASEGT. The CDR3 loop reads CASTSRAKYGYTF. DNA of the CDR3: TGTGCCAGCACCAGCAGGGCCAAATATGGCTACACCTTC.

This clone has only a few counts. V gene TRBV7-8 combines with J gene TRBJ1-1; 7 nucleotides line up with TRBD1. Germline CDR1 is SGHVS and CDR2 is FQNEAQ. This CDR3 has 14 amino acids. V shed 2 bases and J 1 base; nucleotides not matched to a gene: 1. The CDR3 loop is CASSLHRGNTEAFF. The CDR3 DNA reads as TGTGCCAGCAGCTTACACAGGGGGAACACTGAAGCTTTCTTT.